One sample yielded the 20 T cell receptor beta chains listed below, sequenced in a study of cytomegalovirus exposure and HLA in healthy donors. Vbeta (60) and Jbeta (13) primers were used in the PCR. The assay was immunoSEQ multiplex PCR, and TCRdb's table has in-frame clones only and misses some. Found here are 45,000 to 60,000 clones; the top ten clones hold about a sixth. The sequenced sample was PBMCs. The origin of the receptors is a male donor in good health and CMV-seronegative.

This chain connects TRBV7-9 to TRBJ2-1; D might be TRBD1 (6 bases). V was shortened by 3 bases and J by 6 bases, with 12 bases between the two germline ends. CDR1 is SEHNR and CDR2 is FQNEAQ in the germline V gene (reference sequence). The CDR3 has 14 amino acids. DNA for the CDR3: TGTGCCAGCAGCTTCCCAGGGGTGGCCAATGAGCAGTTCTTC. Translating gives CASSFPGVANEQFF.

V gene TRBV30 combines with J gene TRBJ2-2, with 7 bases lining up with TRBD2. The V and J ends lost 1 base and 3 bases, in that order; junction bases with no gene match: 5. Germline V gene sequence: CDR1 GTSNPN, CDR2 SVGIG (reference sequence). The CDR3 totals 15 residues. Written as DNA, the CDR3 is TGTGCCTGGAGTGGGGCGGGAGAGGACACCGGGGAGCTGTTTTTT. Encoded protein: CAWSGAGEDTGELFF.

DNA for the CDR3: TGCGCCAGCTCCCCGGGGACTGAAGCTTTCTTT. Residues: CASSPGTEAFF. This chain joins TRBV5-1 and TRBJ1-1; D is unresolved. The CDR3 is made up of 11 amino acids. Germline CDR1 is SGHRS and CDR2 is YFSETQ. V lost 7 bases to trimming and J lost 5 bases, with 9 bases between them.

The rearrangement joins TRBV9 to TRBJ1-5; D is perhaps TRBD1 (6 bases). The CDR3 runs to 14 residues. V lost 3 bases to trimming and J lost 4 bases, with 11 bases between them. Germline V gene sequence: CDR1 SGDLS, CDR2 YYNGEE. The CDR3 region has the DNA TGTGCCAGCAGCGAGGGGGGGATAAATCAGCCCCAGCATTTT. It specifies CASSEGGINQPQHF.

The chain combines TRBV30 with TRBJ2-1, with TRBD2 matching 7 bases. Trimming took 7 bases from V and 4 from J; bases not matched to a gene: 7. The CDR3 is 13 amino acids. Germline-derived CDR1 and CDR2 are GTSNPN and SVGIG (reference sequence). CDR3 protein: CAYSSGAYNEQFF. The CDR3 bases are TGTGCCTATTCTAGCGGCGCTTACAATGAGCAGTTCTTC.

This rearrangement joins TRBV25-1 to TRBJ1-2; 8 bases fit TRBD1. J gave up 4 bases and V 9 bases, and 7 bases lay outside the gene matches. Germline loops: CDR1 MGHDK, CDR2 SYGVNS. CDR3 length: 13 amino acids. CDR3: CASLSTGGYGYTF. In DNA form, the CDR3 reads TGTGCCAGTCTTTCCACAGGGGGCTATGGCTACACCTTC.

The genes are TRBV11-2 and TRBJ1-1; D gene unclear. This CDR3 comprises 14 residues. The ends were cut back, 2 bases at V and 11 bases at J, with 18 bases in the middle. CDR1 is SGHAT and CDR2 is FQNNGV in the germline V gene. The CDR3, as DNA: TGTGCCAGCAGCTTATTACGTACCCAAACGGGGGCTTTCTTT. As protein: CASSLLRTQTGAFF.

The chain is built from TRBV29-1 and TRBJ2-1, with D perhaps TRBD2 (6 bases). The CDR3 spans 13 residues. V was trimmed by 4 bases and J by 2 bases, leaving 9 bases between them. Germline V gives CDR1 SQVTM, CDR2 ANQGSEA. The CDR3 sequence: CSVAGEAYNEQFF. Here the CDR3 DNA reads TGCAGCGTTGCCGGGGAGGCCTACAATGAGCAGTTCTTC.

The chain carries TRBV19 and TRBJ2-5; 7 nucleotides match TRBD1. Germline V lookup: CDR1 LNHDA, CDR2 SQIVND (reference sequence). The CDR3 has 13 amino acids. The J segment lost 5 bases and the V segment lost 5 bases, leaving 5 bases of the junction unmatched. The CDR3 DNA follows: TGTGCCAGTAGTGGAGACAGGGAGGAGACCCAGTACTTC. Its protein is CASSGDREETQYF.

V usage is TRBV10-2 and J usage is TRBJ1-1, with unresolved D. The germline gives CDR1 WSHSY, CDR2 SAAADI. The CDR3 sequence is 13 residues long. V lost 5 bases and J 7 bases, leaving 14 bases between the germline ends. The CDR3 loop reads CASSSTGYGEAFF. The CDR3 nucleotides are TGCGCCAGCAGTTCAACGGGATATGGTGAAGCTTTCTTT.

Here the CDR3 reads CASGLGGDASPLHF. The CDR3 DNA follows: TGTGCTAGTGGTTTAGGGGGGGACGCTTCACCCCTCCACTTT. The V gene is TRBV12-5, the J gene TRBJ1-6; D may be TRBD1 (6 bases). Trimming took 3 bases from V and 9 from J, leaving 12 bases between them. Germline V gene data show CDR1 as LGHNT and CDR2 as FRNRAP. This CDR3 has 14 amino acids.

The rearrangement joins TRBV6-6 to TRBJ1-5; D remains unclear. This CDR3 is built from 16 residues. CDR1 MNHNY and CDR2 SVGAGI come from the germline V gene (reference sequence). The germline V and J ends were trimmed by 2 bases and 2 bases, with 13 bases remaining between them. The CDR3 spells CASSYVADNGNQPQHF. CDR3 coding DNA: TGTGCCAGCAGTTACGTAGCAGATAATGGCAATCAGCCCCAGCATTTT.

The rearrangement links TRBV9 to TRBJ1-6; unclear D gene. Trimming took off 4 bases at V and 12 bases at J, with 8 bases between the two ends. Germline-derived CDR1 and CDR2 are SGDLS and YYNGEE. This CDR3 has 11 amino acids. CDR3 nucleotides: TGTGCCAGCAGCACGCCGGGACCCCTCCACTTT. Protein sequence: CASSTPGPLHF.

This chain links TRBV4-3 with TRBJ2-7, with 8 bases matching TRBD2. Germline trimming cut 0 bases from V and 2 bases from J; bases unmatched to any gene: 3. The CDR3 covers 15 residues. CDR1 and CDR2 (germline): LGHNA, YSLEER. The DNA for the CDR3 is TGCGCCAGCAGCCAAGATACGGGACTAGCCTACGAGCAGTACTTC. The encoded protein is CASSQDTGLAYEQYF.

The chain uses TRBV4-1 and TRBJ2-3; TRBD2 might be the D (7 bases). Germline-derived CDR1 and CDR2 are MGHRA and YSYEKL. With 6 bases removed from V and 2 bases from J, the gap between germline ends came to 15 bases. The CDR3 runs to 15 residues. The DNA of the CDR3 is TGCGCCAGCAGGCATACGGGGGGCTTCACAGATACGCAGTATTTT. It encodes CASRHTGGFTDTQYF.

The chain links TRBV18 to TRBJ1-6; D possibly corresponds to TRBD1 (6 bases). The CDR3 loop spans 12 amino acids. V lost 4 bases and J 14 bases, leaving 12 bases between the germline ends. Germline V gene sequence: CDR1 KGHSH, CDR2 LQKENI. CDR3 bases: TGTGCCAGCTCACTGGACAGTTTGTCCCTCCACTTT. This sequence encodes CASSLDSLSLHF.

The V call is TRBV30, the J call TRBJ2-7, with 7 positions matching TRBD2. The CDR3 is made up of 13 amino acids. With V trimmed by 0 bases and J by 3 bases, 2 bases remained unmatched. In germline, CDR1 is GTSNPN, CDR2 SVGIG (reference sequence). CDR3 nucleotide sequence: TGTGCCTGGAGTGTAGGGACTATCTACGAGCAGTACTTC. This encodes CAWSVGTIYEQYF.

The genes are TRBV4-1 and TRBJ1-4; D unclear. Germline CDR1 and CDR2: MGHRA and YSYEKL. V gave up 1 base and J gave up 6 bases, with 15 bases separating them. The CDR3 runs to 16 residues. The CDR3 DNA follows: TGCGCCAGCAGCCAAGTAGGACTTAGGACGGATGAAAAACTGTTTTTT. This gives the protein CASSQVGLRTDEKLFF.

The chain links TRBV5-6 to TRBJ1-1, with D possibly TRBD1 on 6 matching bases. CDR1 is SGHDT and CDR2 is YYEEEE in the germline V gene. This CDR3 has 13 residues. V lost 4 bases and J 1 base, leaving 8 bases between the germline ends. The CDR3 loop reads CASSMTGNTEAFF. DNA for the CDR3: TGTGCCAGCAGCATGACAGGGAACACTGAAGCTTTCTTT.

CDR3 region: CASSQGDSSYEQYF. The DNA for the CDR3 is TGTGCCAGCAGCCAAGGGGACAGTTCCTACGAGCAGTACTTC. The V gene is TRBV4-2, the J gene TRBJ2-7; 7 positions match TRBD1. The V gene end was trimmed by 1 base and the J gene end by 1 base; junction bases not matched to a gene: 1. Germline-derived CDR1 and CDR2 are LGHNA and YNFKEQ. The CDR3 totals 14 residues.